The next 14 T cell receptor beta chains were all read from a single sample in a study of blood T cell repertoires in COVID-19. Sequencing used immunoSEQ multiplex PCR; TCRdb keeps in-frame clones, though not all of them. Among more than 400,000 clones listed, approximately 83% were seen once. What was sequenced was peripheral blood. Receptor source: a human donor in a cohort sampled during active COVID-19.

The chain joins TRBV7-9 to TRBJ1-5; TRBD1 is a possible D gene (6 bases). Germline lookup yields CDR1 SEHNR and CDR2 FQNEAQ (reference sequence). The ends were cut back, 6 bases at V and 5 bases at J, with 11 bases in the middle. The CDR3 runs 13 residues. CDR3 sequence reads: CASRKSGDQPQHF. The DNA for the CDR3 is TGTGCCAGCAGGAAATCAGGGGATCAGCCCCAGCATTTT.

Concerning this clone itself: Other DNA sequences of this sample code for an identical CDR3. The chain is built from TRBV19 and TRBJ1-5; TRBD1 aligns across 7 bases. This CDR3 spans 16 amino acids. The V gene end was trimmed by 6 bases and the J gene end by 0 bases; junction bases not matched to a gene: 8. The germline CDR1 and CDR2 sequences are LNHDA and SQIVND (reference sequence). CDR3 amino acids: CASSPRTGTSNQPQHF. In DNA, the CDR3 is TGTGCCAGTAGCCCTCGGACAGGTACTAGCAATCAGCCCCAGCATTTT.

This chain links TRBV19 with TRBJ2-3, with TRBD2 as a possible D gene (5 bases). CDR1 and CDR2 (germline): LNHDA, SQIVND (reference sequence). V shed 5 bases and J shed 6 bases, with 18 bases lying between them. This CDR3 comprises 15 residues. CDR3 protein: CASSSRGFATDTQYF. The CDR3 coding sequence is TGTGCCAGTAGTTCTCGGGGATTCGCTACGGATACGCAGTATTTT.

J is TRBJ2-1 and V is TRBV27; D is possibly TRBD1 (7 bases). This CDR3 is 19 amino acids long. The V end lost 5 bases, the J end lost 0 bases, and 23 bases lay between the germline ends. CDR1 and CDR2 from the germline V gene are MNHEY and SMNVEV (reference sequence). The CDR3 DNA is TGTGCCAGCAGTCCCGGCAGGGGGGTTACGGCGAGCTCCTACAATGAGCAGTTCTTC. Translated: CASSPGRGVTASSYNEQFF.

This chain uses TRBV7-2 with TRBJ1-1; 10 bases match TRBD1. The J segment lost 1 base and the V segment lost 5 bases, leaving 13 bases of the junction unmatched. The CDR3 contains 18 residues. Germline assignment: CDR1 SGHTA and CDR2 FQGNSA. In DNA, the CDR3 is TGTGCCAGCAGCCTTTCGACAGGGGGCGCGAGGGGGAACACTGAAGCTTTCTTT. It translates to CASSLSTGGARGNTEAFF.

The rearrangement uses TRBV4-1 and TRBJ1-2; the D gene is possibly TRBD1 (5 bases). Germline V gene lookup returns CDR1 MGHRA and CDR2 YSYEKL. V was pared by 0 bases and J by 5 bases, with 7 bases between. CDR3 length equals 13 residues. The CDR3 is CASSQESGYGYTF. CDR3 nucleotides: TGCGCCAGCAGCCAAGAATCAGGGTATGGCTACACCTTC.

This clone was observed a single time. The CDR3 protein is CATAPGTFGGQPQHF. DNA of the CDR3: TGTGCCACCGCCCCCGGGACTTTTGGGGGTCAGCCCCAGCATTTT. The V call is TRBV19, the J call TRBJ1-5; tentatively, D is TRBD1 (5 bases). The V gene lost 10 bases and the J gene lost 6 bases, with 22 bases spanning the gap. CDR3 length: 15 amino acids. In germline, CDR1 is LNHDA, CDR2 SQIVND (reference sequence).

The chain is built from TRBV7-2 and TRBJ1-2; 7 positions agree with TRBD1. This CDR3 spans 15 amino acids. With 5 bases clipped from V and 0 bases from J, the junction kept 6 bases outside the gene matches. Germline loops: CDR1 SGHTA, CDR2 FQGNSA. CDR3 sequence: CASSQGQRPNYGYTF. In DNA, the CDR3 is TGTGCCAGCAGCCAGGGACAGAGGCCTAACTATGGCTACACCTTC.

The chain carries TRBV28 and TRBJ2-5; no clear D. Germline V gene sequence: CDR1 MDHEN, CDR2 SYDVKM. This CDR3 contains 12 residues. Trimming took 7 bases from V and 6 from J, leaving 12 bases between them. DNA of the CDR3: TGTGCCAGCAAAGAGGCTGGAAAGACCCAGTACTTC. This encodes CASKEAGKTQYF.

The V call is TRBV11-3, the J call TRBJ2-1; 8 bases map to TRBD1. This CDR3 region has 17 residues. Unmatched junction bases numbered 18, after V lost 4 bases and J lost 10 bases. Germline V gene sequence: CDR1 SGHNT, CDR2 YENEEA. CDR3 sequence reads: CASSSKPWTGSGNEQFF. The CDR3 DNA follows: TGTGCCAGCAGCTCCAAACCCTGGACAGGGAGTGGGAACGAGCAGTTCTTC.

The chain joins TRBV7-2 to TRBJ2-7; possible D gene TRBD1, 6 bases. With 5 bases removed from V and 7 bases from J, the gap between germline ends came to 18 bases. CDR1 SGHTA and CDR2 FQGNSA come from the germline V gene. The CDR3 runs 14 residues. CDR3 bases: TGTGCCAGCAGCCAACAGGGTCGGGGCTGGGAGCAGTACTTC. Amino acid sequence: CASSQQGRGWEQYF.

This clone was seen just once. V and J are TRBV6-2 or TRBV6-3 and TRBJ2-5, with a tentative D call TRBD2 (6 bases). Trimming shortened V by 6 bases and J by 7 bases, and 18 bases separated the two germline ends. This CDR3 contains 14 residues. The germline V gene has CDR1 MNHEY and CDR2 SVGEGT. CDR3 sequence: CASSPSGEGLTQYF. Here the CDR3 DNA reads TGTGCCAGCAGCCCTTCGGGGGAAGGGCTGACCCAGTACTTC.

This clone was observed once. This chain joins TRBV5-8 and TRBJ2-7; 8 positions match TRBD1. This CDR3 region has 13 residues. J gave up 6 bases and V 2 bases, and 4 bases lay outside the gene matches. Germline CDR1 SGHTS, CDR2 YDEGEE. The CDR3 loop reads CASSFDRGGEQYF. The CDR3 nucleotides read TGTGCCAGCAGCTTTGACAGGGGCGGCGAGCAGTACTTC.

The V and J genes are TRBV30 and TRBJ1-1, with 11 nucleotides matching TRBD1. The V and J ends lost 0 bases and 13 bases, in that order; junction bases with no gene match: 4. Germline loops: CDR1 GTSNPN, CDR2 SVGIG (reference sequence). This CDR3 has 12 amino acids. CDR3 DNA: TGTGCCTGGAGTGTGCGGACAGGGGGCGTTTTCTTT. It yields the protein CAWSVRTGGVFF.